The 19 T cell receptor beta chains below all came from one sample that was sequenced in a study of cytomegalovirus exposure and HLA in healthy donors. A multiplex PCR was run with 60 Vbeta primers and 13 Jbeta primers. Profiling relied on immunoSEQ multiplex PCR, and the TCRdb table lists in-frame clones only, not all of them. The table shows about 160,000 clones, with approximately 81% occurring only once. The sample consisted of PBMCs. These receptors all come from a woman under 30 in good health and CMV-seronegative.

The genes are TRBV19 and TRBJ1-4, with 8 bases that match TRBD1. The CDR3 is made up of 15 amino acids. V shed 9 bases, J shed 8 bases, and the junction held 14 bases outside the gene matches. The germline CDR1 and CDR2 sequences are LNHDA and SQIVND (reference sequence). CDR3 sequence reads: CASANPWTGKEKLFF. In DNA, the CDR3 is TGTGCCAGCGCCAATCCCTGGACAGGGAAGGAAAAACTGTTTTTT.

The gene calls are TRBV9 and TRBJ2-1; no definite D call. The CDR3 sequence is 13 residues long. In germline, CDR1 is SGDLS, CDR2 YYNGEE. V was shortened by 7 bases and J by 5 bases, with 13 bases between the two germline ends. The DNA for the CDR3 is TGTGCCAGCGCCCCCTCCCGGGACAATGAGCAGTTCTTC. Residues: CASAPSRDNEQFF.

The chain has TRBV2 and TRBJ2-2, with D tentatively TRBD1 (5 bases). V gave up 5 bases and J gave up 0 bases, with 13 bases separating them. This CDR3 spans 16 amino acids. CDR1 is SNHLY and CDR2 is FYNNEI in the germline V gene. The CDR3 here is CASSQGSAANTGELFF. CDR3 bases: TGTGCCAGCAGTCAGGGTTCAGCCGCGAACACCGGGGAGCTGTTTTTT.

This chain joins TRBV5-1 and TRBJ2-7; 11 bases align to TRBD2. The germline CDR1 and CDR2 sequences are SGHRS and YFSETQ. V shed 4 bases, J shed 2 bases, and the junction held 2 bases outside the gene matches. This CDR3 has 14 amino acids. As DNA, the CDR3 is TGCGCCAGCAGCACTAGCGGGAGTACCTACGAGCAGTACTTC. Its protein is CASSTSGSTYEQYF.

This clone was seen more than once but under ten times. The V call is TRBV10-3, the J call TRBJ1-4; 7 nucleotides agree with TRBD1. Germline assignment: CDR1 ENHRY and CDR2 SYGVKD. V shed 3 bases, J shed 5 bases, and the junction held 0 bases outside the gene matches. CDR3 length: 13 amino acids. The DNA of the CDR3 is TGTGCCATCAGTGACAGGGGGAATGAAAAACTGTTTTTT. Its translation is CAISDRGNEKLFF.

V and J are TRBV25-1 and TRBJ2-1; D gene uncertain. Germline V gene lookup returns CDR1 MGHDK and CDR2 SYGVNS. The CDR3 length is 13 residues. Trimming removed 1 base from V and 7 bases from J, with 8 bases in between. The CDR3 region has the DNA TGTGCCAGCAGTGAATCCCCGGAGAATGAGCAGTTCTTC. Amino acids: CASSESPENEQFF.

The chain joins TRBV5-6 to TRBJ1-2; D is unclear. Looked up from germline, CDR1 is SGHDT and CDR2 is YYEEEE. V gave up 0 bases and J gave up 8 bases, with 8 bases separating them. This CDR3 has 12 residues. The CDR3 here is CASSLDSWGYTF. The DNA for the CDR3 is TGTGCCAGCAGCTTGGACAGTTGGGGCTACACCTTC. Combining the CDR3 with reference TRBV5-6 and TRBJ1-2 gives the whole variable domain DAGVTQSPTHLIKTRGQQVTLRCSPKSGHDTVSWYQQALGQGPQFIFQYYEEEERQRGNFPDRFSGHQFPNYSSELNVNALLLGDSALYLCASSLDSWGYTFGSGTRLTVV.

This chain connects TRBV21-1 to TRBJ2-7; TRBD2 is the table's D call, not checked against the DNA. TRBV21-1 constitutes a pseudogene. The CDR3 length is 20 residues. CDR3 in DNA: TGTGCCAGCAGCAAAGTATGTCGAGGGAGGTCCTCCGTAGGAACCTACGAGCAGTACTTC. Its protein product is CASSKVCRGRSSVGTYEQYF.

The rearrangement joins TRBV5-1 to TRBJ2-1; 9 nucleotides align to TRBD2. The germline gives CDR1 SGHRS, CDR2 YFSETQ. The CDR3 covers 16 residues. J gave up 8 bases and V 1 base, and 10 bases lay outside the gene matches. As DNA, the CDR3 is TGCGCCAGCAGCTTGTTAGCGGGAGCTGTCGTGTATGAGCAGTTCTTC. This encodes CASSLLAGAVVYEQFF. Complete variable domain (other parts from reference TRBV5-1 and TRBJ2-1): KAGVTQTPRYLIKTRGQQVTLSCSPISGHRSVSWYQQTPGQGLQFLFEYFSETQRNKGNFPGRFSGRQFSNSRSEMNVSTLELGDSALYLCASSLLAGAVVYEQFFGPGTRLTVL.

This clone appeared a few times. This CDR3 is CASSLGREVADEQFF. CDR3 sequence (DNA): TGCGCCAGCAGCTTGGGACGGGAGGTCGCCGATGAGCAGTTCTTC. The chain carries TRBV5-1 and TRBJ2-1, with TRBD2 matching 7 bases. The ends lost 0 bases at V and 8 bases at J; junction bases unmatched: 8. The CDR3 length is 15 residues. Germline V gene lookup returns CDR1 SGHRS and CDR2 YFSETQ.

This chain uses TRBV30 with TRBJ2-7, with D tentatively TRBD2 (6 bases). Trimming shortened V by 2 bases and J by 2 bases, and 13 bases separated the two germline ends. This CDR3 has 14 residues. Germline V gives CDR1 GTSNPN, CDR2 SVGIG (reference sequence). The CDR3 nucleotides read TGTGCCTGGAGTCCGGGACTCTTTACCTACGAGCAGTACTTC. Amino acid sequence: CAWSPGLFTYEQYF.

CDR3 in DNA: TGTGCCAGCGCGTATGCGGGAGGTGATGAGCAGTTCTTC. Its translation is CASAYAGGDEQFF. The chain couples TRBV2 to TRBJ2-1; TRBD2 matches at 8 bases. The CDR3 consists of 13 residues. Trimming cost V 8 bases and J 8 bases; bases outside gene matches: 8. Germline CDR1 SNHLY, CDR2 FYNNEI.

This chain uses TRBV5-4 with TRBJ1-2; D ambiguous. The V end lost 4 bases, the J end lost 4 bases, and 17 bases lay between the germline ends. The germline gives CDR1 SGHNT, CDR2 YYREEE (reference sequence). This CDR3 has 15 residues. The chain's CDR3 is CASSPLYPEGYGYTF. The DNA for the CDR3 is TGTGCCAGCAGCCCACTTTACCCAGAGGGCTATGGCTACACCTTC.

V is TRBV14 and J is TRBJ1-5; the match to TRBD1 covers 7 bases. V lost 4 bases, J lost 7 bases, and 10 bases stayed unmatched. CDR3 size: 15 residues. CDR1 SGHDN and CDR2 FVKESK come from the germline V gene. The CDR3 loop is CASSLSGGGRQPQHF. DNA of the CDR3: TGTGCCAGCAGCCTGTCGGGAGGGGGCCGCCAGCCCCAGCATTTT.

The chain carries TRBV9 and TRBJ2-7; D might be TRBD1 (6 bases). The CDR3 sequence is 14 residues long. V lost 3 bases and J lost 3, with 13 bases in between. The germline V gene has CDR1 SGDLS and CDR2 YYNGEE. The CDR3 DNA sequence: TGTGCCAGCAGCGCCGGGGACACCGTCTACGAGCAGTACTTC. It translates to CASSAGDTVYEQYF.

This clone was observed a few times. The chain has TRBV2 and TRBJ2-5; TRBD1 might be the D (5 bases). The germline V gene has CDR1 SNHLY and CDR2 FYNNEI. The CDR3 is made up of 13 amino acids. The V end lost 7 bases, the J end lost 3 bases, and 12 bases lay between the germline ends. The CDR3 DNA reads TGTGCCAGCAAAGCTATAGGGGAAGAGACCCAGTACTTC. As protein: CASKAIGEETQYF.

The chain joins TRBV4-3 to TRBJ2-2; D is perhaps TRBD1 (5 bases). Looked up from germline, CDR1 is LGHNA and CDR2 is YSLEER. Trimming took 4 bases from V and 0 from J, leaving 9 bases between them. The CDR3 runs to 15 residues. The CDR3 nucleotides are TGCGCCAGCAGCCCTGGGGCTGCGAACACCGGGGAGCTGTTTTTT. Translated, it gives CASSPGAANTGELFF.

This chain links TRBV6-5 with TRBJ1-2; no reliable D call. The CDR3 totals 13 residues. The germline CDR1 and CDR2 sequences are MNHEY and SVGAGI. V dropped 5 bases and J dropped 4 bases, with 11 bases sitting between them. The CDR3 here is CASSASPLYGYTF. In DNA form, the CDR3 reads TGTGCCAGCAGTGCGTCCCCCCTCTATGGCTACACCTTC.

This clone was picked up one time. The V gene is TRBV11-2, the J gene TRBJ2-3; 15 bases agree with TRBD2. There are 18 residues in the CDR3. CDR1 is SGHAT and CDR2 is FQNNGV in the germline V gene. Trimming removed 3 bases from V and 5 bases from J; junction bases left unmatched: 9. In DNA form, the CDR3 reads TGTGCCAGCAGCTTTAAGTCAGTGGGACTAGCGGGAGGAGATACGCAGTATTTT. Its protein product is CASSFKSVGLAGGDTQYF.